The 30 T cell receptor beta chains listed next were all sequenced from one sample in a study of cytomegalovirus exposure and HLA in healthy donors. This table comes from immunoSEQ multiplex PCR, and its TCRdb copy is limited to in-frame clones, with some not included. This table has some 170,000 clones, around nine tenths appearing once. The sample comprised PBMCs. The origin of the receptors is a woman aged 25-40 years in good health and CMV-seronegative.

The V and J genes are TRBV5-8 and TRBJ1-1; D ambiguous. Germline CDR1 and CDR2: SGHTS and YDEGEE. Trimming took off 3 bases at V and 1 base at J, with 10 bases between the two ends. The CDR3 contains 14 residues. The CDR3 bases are TGTGCCAGCAGCTCAGCGTACCCGAACACTGAAGCTTTCTTT. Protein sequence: CASSSAYPNTEAFF.

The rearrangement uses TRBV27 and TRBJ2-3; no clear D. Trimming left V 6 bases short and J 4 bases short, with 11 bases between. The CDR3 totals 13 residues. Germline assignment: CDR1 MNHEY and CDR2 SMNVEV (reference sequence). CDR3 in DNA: TGTGCCAGCAGACCTGGTAGAGCAGATACGCAGTATTTT. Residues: CASRPGRADTQYF.

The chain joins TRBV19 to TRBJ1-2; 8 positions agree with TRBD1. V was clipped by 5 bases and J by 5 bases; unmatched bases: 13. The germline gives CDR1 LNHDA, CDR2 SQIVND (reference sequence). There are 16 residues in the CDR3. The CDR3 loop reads CASSRSSRDRRYGYTF. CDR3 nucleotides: TGTGCCAGTAGTCGATCGTCCCGGGACAGGAGGTATGGCTACACCTTC. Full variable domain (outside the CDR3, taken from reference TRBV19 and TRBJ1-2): DGGITQSPKYLFRKEGQNVTLSCEQNLNHDAMYWYRQDPGQGLRLIYYSQIVNDFQKGDIAEGYSVSREKKESFPLTVTSAQKNPTAFYLCASSRSSRDRRYGYTFGSGTRLTVV.

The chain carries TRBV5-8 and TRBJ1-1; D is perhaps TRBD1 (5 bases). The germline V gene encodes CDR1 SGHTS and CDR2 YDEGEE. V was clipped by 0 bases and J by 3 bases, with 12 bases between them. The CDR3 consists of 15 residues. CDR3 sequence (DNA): TGTGCCAGCAGCTTGGATGGGGACTCGGACACTGAAGCTTTCTTT. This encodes CASSLDGDSDTEAFF. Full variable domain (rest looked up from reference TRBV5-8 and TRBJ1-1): EAGVTQSPTHLIKTRGQQATLRCSPISGHTSVYWYQQALGLGLQFLLWYDEGEERNRGNFPPRFSGRQFPNYSSELNVNALELEDSALYLCASSLDGDSDTEAFFGQGTRLTVV.

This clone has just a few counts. For the CDR3, the DNA is TGTGCCAGCAGTCTCGGTACCGGGGAGCTGTTTTTT. Protein product: CASSLGTGELFF. The chain joins TRBV27 to TRBJ2-2; D not resolved. The germline V and J ends were trimmed by 5 bases and 5 bases, with 6 bases remaining between them. This CDR3 comprises 12 residues. Per germline, CDR1 MNHEY and CDR2 SMNVEV (reference sequence).

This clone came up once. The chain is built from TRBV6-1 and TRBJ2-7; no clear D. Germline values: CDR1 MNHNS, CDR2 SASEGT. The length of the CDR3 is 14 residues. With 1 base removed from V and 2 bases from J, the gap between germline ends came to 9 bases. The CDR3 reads CASSEGTQPYEQYF. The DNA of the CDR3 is TGTGCCAGCAGTGAAGGAACTCAACCCTACGAGCAGTACTTC.

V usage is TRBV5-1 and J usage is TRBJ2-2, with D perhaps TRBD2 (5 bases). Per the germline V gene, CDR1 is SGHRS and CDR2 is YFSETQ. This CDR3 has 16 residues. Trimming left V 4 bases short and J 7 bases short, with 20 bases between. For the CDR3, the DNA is TGCGCCAGCAGCCTATACGCAAGTGGCGCGGGCGGGGAGCTGTTTTTT. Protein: CASSLYASGAGGELFF.

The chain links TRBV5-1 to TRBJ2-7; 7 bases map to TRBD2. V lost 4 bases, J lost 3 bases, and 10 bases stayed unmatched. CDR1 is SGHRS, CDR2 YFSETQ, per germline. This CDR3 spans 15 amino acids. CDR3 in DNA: TGCGCCAGCAGCCTGGGGGGGGGTAAAAGCTACGAGCAGTACTTC. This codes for CASSLGGGKSYEQYF.

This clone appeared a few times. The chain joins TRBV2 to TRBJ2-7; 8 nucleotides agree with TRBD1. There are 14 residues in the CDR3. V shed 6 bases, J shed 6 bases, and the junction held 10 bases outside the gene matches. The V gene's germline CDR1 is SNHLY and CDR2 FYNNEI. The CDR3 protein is CASRGLRGHLEQYF. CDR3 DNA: TGTGCCAGCAGGGGTCTCAGGGGGCACCTCGAGCAGTACTTC.

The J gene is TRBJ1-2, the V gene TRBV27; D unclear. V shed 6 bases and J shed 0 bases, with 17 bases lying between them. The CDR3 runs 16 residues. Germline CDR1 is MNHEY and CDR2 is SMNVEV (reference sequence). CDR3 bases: TGTGCCAGCAGACCCTCGGGGTTCGGAGCTAACTATGGCTACACCTTC. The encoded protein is CASRPSGFGANYGYTF.

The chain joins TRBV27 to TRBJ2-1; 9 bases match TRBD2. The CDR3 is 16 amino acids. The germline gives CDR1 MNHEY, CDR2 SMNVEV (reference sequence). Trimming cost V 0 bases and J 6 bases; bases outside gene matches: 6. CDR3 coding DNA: TGTGCCAGCAGTTTATCTGGCGGGGGGGCTCTCAATGAGCAGTTCTTC. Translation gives CASSLSGGGALNEQFF.

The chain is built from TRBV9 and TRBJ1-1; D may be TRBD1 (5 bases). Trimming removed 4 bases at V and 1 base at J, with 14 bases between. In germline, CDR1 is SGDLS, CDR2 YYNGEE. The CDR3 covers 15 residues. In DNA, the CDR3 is TGTGCCAGCAGCCCACGACAGTACCCGAACACTGAAGCTTTCTTT. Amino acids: CASSPRQYPNTEAFF.

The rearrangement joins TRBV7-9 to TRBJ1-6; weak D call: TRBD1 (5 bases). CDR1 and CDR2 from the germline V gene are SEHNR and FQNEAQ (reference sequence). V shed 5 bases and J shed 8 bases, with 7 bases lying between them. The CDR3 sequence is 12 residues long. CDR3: CASSGDYSPLHF. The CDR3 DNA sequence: TGTGCCAGCAGCGGGGACTATTCACCCCTCCACTTT. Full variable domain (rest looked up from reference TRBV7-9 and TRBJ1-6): DTGVSQNPRHKITKRGQNVTFRCDPISEHNRLYWYRQTLGQGPEFLTYFQNEAQLEKSRLLSDRFSAERPKGSFSTLEIQRTEQGDSAMYLCASSGDYSPLHFGNGTRLTVT.

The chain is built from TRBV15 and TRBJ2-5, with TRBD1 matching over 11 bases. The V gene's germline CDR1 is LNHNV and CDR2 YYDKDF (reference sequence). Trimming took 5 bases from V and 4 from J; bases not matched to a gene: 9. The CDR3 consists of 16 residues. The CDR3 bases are TGTGCCACCAGCCAACCCGGGACAGGGGGGGGAGAGACCCAGTACTTC. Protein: CATSQPGTGGGETQYF. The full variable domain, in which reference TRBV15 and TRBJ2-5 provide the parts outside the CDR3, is DAMVIQNPRYQVTQFGKPVTLSCSQTLNHNVMYWYQQKSSQAPKLLFHYYDKDFNNEADTPDNFQSRRPNTSFCFLDIRSPGLGDTAMYLCATSQPGTGGGETQYFGPGTRLLVL.

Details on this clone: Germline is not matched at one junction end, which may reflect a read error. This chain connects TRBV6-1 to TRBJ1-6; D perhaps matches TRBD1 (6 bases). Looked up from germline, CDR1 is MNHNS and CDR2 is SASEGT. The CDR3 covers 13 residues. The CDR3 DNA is TGTGCCAGCAGTTCTGGACAGAACTCCTTTATGTTCTTT. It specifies CASSSGQNSFMFF.

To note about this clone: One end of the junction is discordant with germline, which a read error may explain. The CDR3: CASREGPDRAYSNQPQHF. CDR3 coding DNA: TGTGCCAGCAGGGAAGGACCGGACAGGGCTTATAGCAATCAGCCCCAGCATTTT. The chain recombines TRBV6-1 with TRBJ1-5; 8 nucleotides align to TRBD1. This CDR3 comprises 18 residues. CDR1 MNHNS and CDR2 SASEGT come from the germline V gene.

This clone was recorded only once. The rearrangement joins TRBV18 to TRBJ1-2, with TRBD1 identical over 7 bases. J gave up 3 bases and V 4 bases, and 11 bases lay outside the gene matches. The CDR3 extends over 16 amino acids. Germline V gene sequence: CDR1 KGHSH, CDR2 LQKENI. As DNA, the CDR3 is TGTGCCAGCTCACTCCAGACAGGGTCGCGCGACTATGGCTACACCTTC. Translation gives CASSLQTGSRDYGYTF.

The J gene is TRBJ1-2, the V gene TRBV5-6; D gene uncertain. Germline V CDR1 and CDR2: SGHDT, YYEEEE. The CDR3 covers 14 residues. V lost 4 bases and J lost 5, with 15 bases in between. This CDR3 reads CASSRTILLYGYTF. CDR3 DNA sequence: TGTGCCAGCAGCCGTACTATCCTCCTTTATGGCTACACCTTC.

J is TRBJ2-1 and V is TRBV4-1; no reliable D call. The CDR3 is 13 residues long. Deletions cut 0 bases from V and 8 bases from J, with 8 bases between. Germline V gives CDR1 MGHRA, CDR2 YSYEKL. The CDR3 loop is CASSQDVFYEQFF. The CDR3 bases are TGCGCCAGCAGCCAAGATGTATTCTATGAGCAGTTCTTC.

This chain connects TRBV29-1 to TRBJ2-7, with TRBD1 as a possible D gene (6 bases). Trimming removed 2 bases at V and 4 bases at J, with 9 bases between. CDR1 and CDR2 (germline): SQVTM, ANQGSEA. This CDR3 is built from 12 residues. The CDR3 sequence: CSVETGRYEQYF. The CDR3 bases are TGCAGCGTTGAAACAGGGCGGTACGAGCAGTACTTC.

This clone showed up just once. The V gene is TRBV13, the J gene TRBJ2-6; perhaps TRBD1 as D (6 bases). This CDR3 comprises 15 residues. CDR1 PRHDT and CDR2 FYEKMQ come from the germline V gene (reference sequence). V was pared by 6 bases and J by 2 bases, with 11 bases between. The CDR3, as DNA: TGTGCCAGCAGTCAAAACAGGGCTGGGGCCAACGTCCTGACTTTC. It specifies CASSQNRAGANVLTF.

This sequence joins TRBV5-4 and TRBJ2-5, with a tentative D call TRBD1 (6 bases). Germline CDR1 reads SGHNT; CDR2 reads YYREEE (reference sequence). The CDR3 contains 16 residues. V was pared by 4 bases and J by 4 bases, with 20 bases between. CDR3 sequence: CASSRGTGVPGETQYF. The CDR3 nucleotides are TGTGCCAGCAGCAGGGGGACGGGCGTGCCTGGAGAGACCCAGTACTTC.

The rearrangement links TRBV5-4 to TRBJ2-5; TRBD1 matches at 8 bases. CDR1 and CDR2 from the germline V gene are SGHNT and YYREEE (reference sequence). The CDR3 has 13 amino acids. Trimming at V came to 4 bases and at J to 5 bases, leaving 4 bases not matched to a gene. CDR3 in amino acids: CASSLRGLETQYF. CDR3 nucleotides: TGTGCCAGCAGCCTCAGGGGGCTGGAGACCCAGTACTTC.

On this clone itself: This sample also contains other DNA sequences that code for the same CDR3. DNA of the CDR3: TGTGCCAGCAGCTTGGACAGGGACACTGAAGCTTTCTTT. This sequence encodes CASSLDRDTEAFF. This chain connects TRBV7-9 to TRBJ1-1; 8 bases match TRBD1. CDR1 is SEHNR, CDR2 FQNEAQ, per germline (reference sequence). There are 13 residues in the CDR3. V shed 3 bases and J 3 bases; nucleotides not matched to a gene: 0.

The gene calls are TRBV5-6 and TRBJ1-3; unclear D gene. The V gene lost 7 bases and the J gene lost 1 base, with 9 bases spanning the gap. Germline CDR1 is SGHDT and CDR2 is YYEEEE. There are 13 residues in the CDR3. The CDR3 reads CASGGISGNTIYF. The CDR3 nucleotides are TGTGCCAGCGGAGGGATATCTGGAAACACCATATATTTT.

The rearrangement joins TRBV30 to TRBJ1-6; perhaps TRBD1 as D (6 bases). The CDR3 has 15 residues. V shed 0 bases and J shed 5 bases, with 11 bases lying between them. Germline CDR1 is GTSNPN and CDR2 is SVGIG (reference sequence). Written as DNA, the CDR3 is TGTGCCTGGAGTGTACCAGGGGTGAATAATTCACCCCTCCACTTT. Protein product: CAWSVPGVNNSPLHF.

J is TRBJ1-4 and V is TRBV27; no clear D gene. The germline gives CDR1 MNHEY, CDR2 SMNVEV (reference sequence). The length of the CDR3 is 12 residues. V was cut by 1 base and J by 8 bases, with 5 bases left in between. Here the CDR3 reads CASSLYGEKLFF. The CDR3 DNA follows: TGTGCCAGCAGTTTATACGGGGAAAAACTGTTTTTT.

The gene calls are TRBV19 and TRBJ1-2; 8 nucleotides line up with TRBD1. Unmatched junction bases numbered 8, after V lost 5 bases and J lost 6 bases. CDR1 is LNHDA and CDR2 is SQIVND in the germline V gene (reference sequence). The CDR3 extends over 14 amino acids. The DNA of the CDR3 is TGTGCCAGTAGTCATCAGGGGGCGCGGGATGGCTACACCTTC. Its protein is CASSHQGARDGYTF.

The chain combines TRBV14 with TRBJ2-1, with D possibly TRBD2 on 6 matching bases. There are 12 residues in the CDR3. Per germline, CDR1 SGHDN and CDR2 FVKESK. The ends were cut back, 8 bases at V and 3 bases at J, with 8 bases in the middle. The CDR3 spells CASGGNYNEQFF. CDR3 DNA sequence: TGTGCCAGCGGGGGGAACTACAATGAGCAGTTCTTC.

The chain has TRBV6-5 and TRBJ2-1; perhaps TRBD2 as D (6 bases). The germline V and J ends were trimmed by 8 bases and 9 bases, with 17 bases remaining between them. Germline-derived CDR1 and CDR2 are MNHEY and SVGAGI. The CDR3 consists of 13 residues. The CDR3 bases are TGTGCCAGCTCGGGCGTGCGGGGAGCTGAGCAGTTCTTC. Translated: CASSGVRGAEQFF.